The entry below describes one T cell receptor (beta chain). What it binds is not known. These data come from a study of T-cell reconstitution after alpha-beta-depleted transplantation in children. Notes on the study in general: The authors attributed T-cell counts and diversity one year after transplant mostly to newly produced T cells. The origin of alpha-beta T cells about two months after transplant was reportedly several hundred expanded graft clones.

Trimming left V 2 bases short and J 0 bases short, with 14 bases between. The length of the CDR3 is 16 residues. CDR1 and CDR2 (germline): MNHEY, SMNVEV (reference sequence). This sample's TCRbeta library carried unique molecular identifier barcodes. TCRdb called the PCR reads again in MiXCR, with one record for every CDR3 protein. The top ten hold about 0.79% of the sample, which has 600,000 to 800,000 distinct CDR3 sequences, around 13% seen once. This TCR was recovered from a girl between 2 and 10 years old with congenital amegakaryocytic thrombocytopenia, due to receive a stem cell transplant. Here the sequenced sample was PBMCs, taken before TCRalphabeta/CD19-depleted stem cell transplant. This chain connects TRBV27 to TRBJ2-7; D may be TRBD2 (6 bases). The CDR3, as DNA: TGTGCCAGCAGTTTAGGATTTGGGGGGACCTCCTACGAGCAGTACTTC. Its protein product is CASSLGFGGTSYEQYF.